The 19 T cell receptor beta chains below were found in one sample sequenced in a study of cytotoxic CD8 clonotypes in ibrutinib-treated CLL. Measured with immunoSEQ multiplex PCR; TCRdb has only the in-frame clones, and not every one. The top ten hold approximately 6% of the sample, which has fewer than 400,000 clones, 67% seen once. This specimen consisted of PBMCs, obtained after 36 months of ibrutinib treatment. The receptors originated from a human donor with chronic lymphocytic leukemia.

This clone was found a few times. The chain has TRBV7-8 and TRBJ2-7, with 8 positions matching TRBD1. The CDR3 totals 15 residues. The V gene's germline CDR1 is SGHVS and CDR2 FQNEAQ. V was clipped by 5 bases and J by 2 bases; unmatched bases: 8. The CDR3 region has the DNA TGTGCCAGCAGCGCGTGGACAGGGTTCACCTACGAGCAGTACTTC. It is translated as CASSAWTGFTYEQYF.

The V and J genes are TRBV6-1 and TRBJ2-5; TRBD1 might be the D (5 bases). In germline, CDR1 is MNHNS, CDR2 SASEGT. Deletions cut 7 bases from V and 0 bases from J, with 12 bases between. The CDR3 has 14 residues. The CDR3 is CASNGQTYQETQYF. The DNA for the CDR3 is TGTGCCAGCAACGGACAAACTTACCAAGAGACCCAGTACTTC.

The V call is TRBV28, the J call TRBJ1-5, with 9 positions matching TRBD1. This CDR3 spans 14 amino acids. V was pared by 4 bases and J by 7 bases, with 5 bases of the junction left unmatched. Germline loops: CDR1 MDHEN, CDR2 SYDVKM. CDR3 sequence reads: CASSSGTGNQPQHF. The CDR3 DNA follows: TGTGCCAGCAGTTCAGGGACAGGGAACCAGCCCCAGCATTTT.

The chain couples TRBV11-2 to TRBJ2-1; D unclear. Trimming took off 0 bases at V and 10 bases at J, with 16 bases between the two ends. CDR1 and CDR2 (germline): SGHAT, FQNNGV. The CDR3 contains 15 residues. The CDR3 loop is CASSLEATPAQEQFF. DNA of the CDR3: TGTGCCAGCAGCTTAGAGGCGACTCCCGCCCAGGAGCAGTTCTTC.

This chain uses TRBV18 with TRBJ1-5, with no clear D. The length of the CDR3 is 15 residues. V was trimmed by 3 bases and J by 0 bases, leaving 9 bases between them. Germline CDR1 and CDR2: KGHSH and LQKENI. In nucleotides, the CDR3 is TGTGCCAGCTCACCCTACGAGGGTAGCAATCAGCCCCAGCATTTT. Its protein is CASSPYEGSNQPQHF.

The chain uses TRBV18 and TRBJ2-7, with 8 bases identical to TRBD2. This CDR3 region has 14 residues. Per the germline V gene, CDR1 is KGHSH and CDR2 is LQKENI. Trimming removed 2 bases from V and 5 bases from J; junction bases left unmatched: 5. DNA for the CDR3: TGTGCCAGCTCACCATTCGCGGGAGGCGACGAGCAGTACTTC. Translated, it gives CASSPFAGGDEQYF.

V and J are TRBV5-1 and TRBJ2-2; no firm D call. The length of the CDR3 is 14 residues. V dropped 1 base and J dropped 4 bases, with 8 bases sitting between them. Germline V gives CDR1 SGHRS, CDR2 YFSETQ. For the CDR3, the DNA is TGCGCCAGCAGCTTGAGTTACGGCACCGGGGAGCTGTTTTTT. It is translated as CASSLSYGTGELFF.

This clone has more than one count but fewer than ten. The J gene is TRBJ2-5, the V gene TRBV18; 11 bases agree with TRBD1. The CDR3 covers 16 residues. The ends lost 5 bases at V and 0 bases at J; junction bases unmatched: 5. Germline CDR1 reads KGHSH; CDR2 reads LQKENI. Here the CDR3 reads CASSGGTGGYQETQYF. DNA for the CDR3: TGTGCCAGCTCAGGAGGGACAGGGGGATACCAAGAGACCCAGTACTTC.

A single count supports this clone. This chain connects TRBV10-3 to TRBJ1-2; weak D call: TRBD1 (5 bases). V lost 8 bases and J lost 4, with 11 bases in between. CDR3 length equals 12 residues. Germline V gene lookup returns CDR1 ENHRY and CDR2 SYGVKD. Here the CDR3 reads CAIRDAGYGYTF. The CDR3, as DNA: TGTGCCATCCGGGACGCGGGCTATGGCTACACCTTC.

CDR3 region: CASSPSSGSSDTQYF. The DNA for the CDR3 is TGTGCCAGCAGCCCGTCTAGCGGGAGCTCAGATACGCAGTATTTT. This chain uses TRBV2 with TRBJ2-3; 10 positions match TRBD2. The V gene's germline CDR1 is SNHLY and CDR2 FYNNEI. This CDR3 has 15 amino acids. The J segment lost 4 bases and the V segment lost 6 bases, leaving 7 bases of the junction unmatched.

The chain combines TRBV20-1 with TRBJ1-2, with D tentatively TRBD1 (5 bases). Germline CDR1 reads DFQATT; CDR2 reads SNEGSKA (reference sequence). The CDR3 has 10 amino acids. Trimming removed 4 bases from V and 7 bases from J, with 7 bases in between. CDR3: CSAIGAGYTF. The CDR3, as DNA: TGCAGTGCTATAGGGGCTGGCTACACCTTC.

Only a few counts were recorded for this clone. The chain employs TRBV28 and TRBJ2-5, with D perhaps matching TRBD1 (6 bases). Germline CDR1 reads MDHEN; CDR2 reads SYDVKM. CDR3 length: 15 amino acids. V gave up 10 bases and J gave up 0 bases, with 18 bases separating them. CDR3 in amino acids: CATTHRGGYQETQYF. In DNA form, the CDR3 reads TGTGCCACCACCCACCGAGGGGGTTACCAAGAGACCCAGTACTTC.

This clone was found a few times. V usage is TRBV7-3 and J usage is TRBJ1-6; D perhaps matches TRBD1 (5 bases). Germline assignment: CDR1 SGHTA and CDR2 FQGTGA. The CDR3 length is 14 residues. V shed 2 bases and J shed 8 bases, with 10 bases lying between them. In DNA, the CDR3 is TGTGCCAGCAGCTTACTCGGGGGTGATTCACCCCTCCACTTT. Translation gives CASSLLGGDSPLHF.

CDR3 loop: CASSPVGGPDTQYF. DNA of the CDR3: TGTGCCAGCAGCCCCGTGGGCGGGCCAGATACGCAGTATTTT. The chain carries TRBV7-8 and TRBJ2-3, with a tentative D call TRBD2 (5 bases). The germline V gene encodes CDR1 SGHVS and CDR2 FQNEAQ. Trimming removed 5 bases from V and 4 bases from J, with 13 bases in between. This CDR3 is 14 amino acids long.

The chain carries TRBV10-3 and TRBJ1-5; TRBD1 agrees at 8 bases. V shed 10 bases, J shed 3 bases, and the junction held 11 bases outside the gene matches. This CDR3 region has 15 residues. From germline, CDR1 is ENHRY and CDR2 SYGVKD. The CDR3 nucleotides are TGTGCCACCGGGGATTGGGGACAGGCCAATCAGCCCCAGCATTTT. Amino acid sequence: CATGDWGQANQPQHF.

This clone was observed a few times. V is TRBV2 and J is TRBJ1-2, with D unresolved. CDR3 length equals 17 residues. V dropped 5 bases and J dropped 3 bases, with 22 bases sitting between them. Looked up from germline, CDR1 is SNHLY and CDR2 is FYNNEI. The DNA of the CDR3 is TGTGCCAGCAGTACCCCCGGTTACTTCCAGAGTGACTATGGCTACACCTTC. Its protein is CASSTPGYFQSDYGYTF.

This clone was counted only a few times. J is TRBJ2-7 and V is TRBV6-1; D is undetermined. Germline values: CDR1 MNHNS, CDR2 SASEGT. There are 13 residues in the CDR3. Trimming stripped 6 bases from V and 7 bases from J, with 16 bases between. The CDR3 sequence is CASRNRSPWEQYF. Written as DNA, the CDR3 is TGTGCCAGCAGGAACCGTTCACCGTGGGAGCAGTACTTC.

The chain recombines TRBV27 with TRBJ2-7; D gene uncertain. This CDR3 is 12 amino acids long. V lost 6 bases and J lost 2, with 8 bases in between. Per the germline V gene, CDR1 is MNHEY and CDR2 is SMNVEV (reference sequence). CDR3: CASSRLPYEQYF. In nucleotides, the CDR3 is TGTGCCAGCAGCCGACTCCCCTACGAGCAGTACTTC.

This clone was observed a single time. This chain uses TRBV7-6 with TRBJ2-7; either TRBD1 or TRBD2 may fit D (5 bases each). This CDR3 region has 15 residues. Deletions cut 2 bases from V and 2 bases from J, with 13 bases between. Germline lookup yields CDR1 SGHVS and CDR2 FNYEAQ. Written as DNA, the CDR3 is TGTGCCAGCAGCTTAAGTCAGGTGGGGGCCTACGAGCAGTACTTC. This sequence encodes CASSLSQVGAYEQYF. Full variable domain (rest looked up from reference TRBV7-6 and TRBJ2-7): GAGVSQSPRYKVTKRGQDVALRCDPISGHVSLYWYRQALGQGPEFLTYFNYEAQQDKSGLPNDRFSAERPEGSISTLTIQRTEQRDSAMYRCASSLSQVGAYEQYFGPGTRLTVT.